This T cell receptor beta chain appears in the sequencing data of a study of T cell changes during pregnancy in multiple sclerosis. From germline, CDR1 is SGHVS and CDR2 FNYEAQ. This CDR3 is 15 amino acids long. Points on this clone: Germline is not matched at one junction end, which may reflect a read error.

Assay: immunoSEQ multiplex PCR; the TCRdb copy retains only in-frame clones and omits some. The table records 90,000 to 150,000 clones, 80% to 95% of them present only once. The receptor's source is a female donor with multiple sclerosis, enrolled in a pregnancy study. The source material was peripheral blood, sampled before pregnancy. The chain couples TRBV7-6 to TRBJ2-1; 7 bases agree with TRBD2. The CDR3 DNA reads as TGTGCCAGCAGAGCGGGGTTATCCTCCTCCAATGAGCAGTTCTTC. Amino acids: CASRAGLSSSNEQFF.